Described below is a single T cell receptor (beta chain) sequence and its context. This sample was taken from a study of shared clonotypes between healthy human individuals. The assay was immunoSEQ multiplex PCR, and TCRdb's table has in-frame clones only and misses some. The data show roughly 2 million clones, 85% to 95% seen once. V was shortened by 3 bases and J by 1 base, with 12 bases between the two germline ends. In germline, CDR1 is ENHRY, CDR2 SYGVKD. The CDR3 covers 15 residues. Division of CD4+ cells produced a CD45RA+ naive subset and a CD45RA-negative memory subset. The sequence was obtained from a man aged 18 to 29 in good health. The chain combines TRBV10-3 with TRBJ2-5, with D unclear. The sequenced material came from naive CD4+ T cells sorted from blood. As to subset: CD45RA+ positively selected. The CDR3 region is CAISETRQSQETQYF. CDR3 coding DNA: TGTGCCATCAGTGAAACCCGGCAAAGCCAAGAGACCCAGTACTTC.